This TCR beta chain is drawn from a study of cytomegalovirus exposure and HLA in healthy donors. Notes on the study in general: Reportedly, cytomegalovirus status was diagnosed with high sensitivity and specificity. Overall, around 150 TCR beta chains were annotated as cytomegalovirus-associated. Most TCR sequences were seen very rarely across donors, but some public TCRs occurred in many.

Remarks on this clone: What it binds is unknown.

Sequencing was performed with immunoSEQ multiplex PCR; in TCRdb, only in-frame clones are kept and a portion is missing. This sample has tens of thousands of clones, with 93% found just once. With 2 bases removed from V and 9 bases from J, the gap between germline ends came to 20 bases. Looked up from germline, CDR1 is GTSNPN and CDR2 is SVGIG (reference sequence). The CDR3 is 16 residues long. Among the approximately 130 subjects of the validation cohort, separate from the roughly 700-subject first cohort, were the donors. The sequencing sample was made of PBMCs. This clonotype was obtained from a woman in her twenties or thirties in good health and CMV-seronegative. V is TRBV30 and J is TRBJ1-6; D may be TRBD1 (5 bases). The CDR3 sequence: CAWSRGRAASSSPLHF. CDR3 DNA: TGTGCCTGGAGTAGAGGCAGGGCGGCCTCCAGTTCACCCCTCCACTTT.